Below, 11 T cell receptor beta chains from the same sample are listed, as sequenced in a study of blood T cell repertoires in COVID-19. The repertoire was sequenced with immunoSEQ multiplex PCR; TCRdb's copy has only in-frame clones and lacks some. The repertoire holds some 39,000 clones, with roughly 85% as singletons. Sequencing was carried out using peripheral blood. The receptors shown here come from a man aged 60-69 years with acute or convalescent COVID-19.

The chain carries TRBV12-5 and TRBJ2-5, with a possible D match to TRBD1 (6 bases). The CDR3 has 14 residues. The germline CDR1 and CDR2 sequences are LGHNT and FRNRAP. Between the trimmed V and J ends, which lost 6 bases and 7 bases, there was a span of 18 bases. CDR3 bases: TGTGCTAGTGGGTCTCCGGGACAAGGGTGGACCCAGTACTTC. The encoded protein is CASGSPGQGWTQYF.

This chain connects TRBV2 to TRBJ2-3, with a tentative D call TRBD1 (5 bases). CDR3 length equals 12 residues. Germline CDR1 is SNHLY and CDR2 is FYNNEI. The germline V and J ends were trimmed by 6 bases and 3 bases, with 7 bases remaining between them. The CDR3 is CASSSGTDTQYF. The CDR3 DNA sequence: TGTGCCAGCAGCTCAGGGACAGATACGCAGTATTTT.

V gene TRBV18 combines with J gene TRBJ1-3; perhaps TRBD1 as D (5 bases). Deletions cut 6 bases from V and 4 bases from J, with 10 bases between. The CDR3 runs 13 residues. Germline CDR1 reads KGHSH; CDR2 reads LQKENI. This chain's CDR3 is CASSQGQGNTIYF. In DNA, the CDR3 is TGTGCCAGCTCGCAGGGCCAAGGAAACACCATATATTTT.

V gene TRBV4-3 combines with J gene TRBJ1-2; D unresolved. The germline CDR1 and CDR2 sequences are LGHNA and YSLEER. The CDR3 extends over 18 amino acids. Trimming stripped 0 bases from V and 3 bases from J, with 20 bases between. CDR3 bases: TGCGCCAGCAGCCAAGAACTCCGTCCGTTTGGGGAGGACTATGGCTACACCTTC. Translation gives CASSQELRPFGEDYGYTF.

The chain employs TRBV7-9 and TRBJ1-1; D may be TRBD1 (5 bases). V was cut by 1 base and J by 6 bases, with 12 bases left in between. In germline, CDR1 is SEHNR, CDR2 FQNEAQ (reference sequence). The CDR3 covers 14 residues. In DNA form, the CDR3 reads TGTGCCAGCAGCTTAGGAGTCGGGGGGTCTGAAGCTTTCTTT. Translating gives CASSLGVGGSEAFF. Full variable domain (missing parts from reference TRBV7-9 and TRBJ1-1): DTGVSQNPRHKITKRGQNVTFRCDPISEHNRLYWYRQTLGQGPEFLTYFQNEAQLEKSRLLSDRFSAERPKGSFSTLEIQRTEQGDSAMYLCASSLGVGGSEAFFGQGTRLTVV.

The chain combines TRBV7-8 with TRBJ2-1; 8 nucleotides agree with TRBD2. V trimming: 0 bases; J trimming: 9 bases; junction bases outside the gene matches: 7. The CDR3 is made up of 15 amino acids. The V gene's germline CDR1 is SGHVS and CDR2 FQNEAQ. CDR3 in amino acids: CASSLAGGGITEQFF. The CDR3 bases are TGTGCCAGCAGCTTAGCAGGCGGGGGGATTACTGAGCAGTTCTTC.

The rearrangement links TRBV19 to TRBJ2-5; 7 nucleotides match TRBD2. The CDR3 consists of 13 residues. Germline-derived CDR1 and CDR2 are LNHDA and SQIVND (reference sequence). The V segment lost 10 bases and the J segment 2 bases; nucleotides outside the gene matches: 7. The CDR3 coding sequence is TGTGCCACCCGAGCGGGATGGCAAGAGACCCAGTACTTC. Protein product: CATRAGWQETQYF.

This chain uses TRBV7-2 with TRBJ1-2; TRBD1 agrees at 7 bases. CDR3 size: 17 residues. The trim removed 5 bases at V and 2 bases at J, leaving 14 bases unmatched. Germline lookup yields CDR1 SGHTA and CDR2 FQGNSA. CDR3 in amino acids: CASSPRVVTGANYGYTF. CDR3 sequence (DNA): TGTGCCAGCAGCCCCCGCGTAGTAACAGGGGCCAACTATGGCTACACCTTC.

J is TRBJ1-2 and V is TRBV3-1 (or the pseudogene TRBV3-2); D not certain. This CDR3 has 15 amino acids. CDR1 LGHDT and CDR2 YNNKEL come from the germline V gene (reference sequence). With 1 base removed from V and 0 bases from J, the gap between germline ends came to 9 bases. CDR3 in DNA: TGTGCCAGCAGCCAAGGGACTGGGACTAACTATGGCTACACCTTC. Translating gives CASSQGTGTNYGYTF.

The V gene is TRBV27, the J gene TRBJ2-5; possible D gene TRBD2, 6 bases. The V gene lost 4 bases and the J gene lost 4 bases, with 13 bases spanning the gap. Germline-derived CDR1 and CDR2 are MNHEY and SMNVEV (reference sequence). The CDR3 is made up of 14 amino acids. The CDR3 loop is CASSSGLPGETQYF. In DNA, the CDR3 is TGTGCCAGCAGTTCGGGACTCCCGGGAGAGACCCAGTACTTC.

The chain has TRBV7-9 and TRBJ2-4; D might be TRBD1 (7 bases). The CDR3 runs to 17 residues. Germline V gives CDR1 SEHNR, CDR2 FQNEAQ (reference sequence). The V gene lost 2 bases and the J gene lost 3 bases, with 17 bases spanning the gap. CDR3 in DNA: TGTGCCAGCAGCTTACTGACAGGGAGGAAGGGCAAAAACATTCAGTACTTC. Its translation: CASSLLTGRKGKNIQYF.